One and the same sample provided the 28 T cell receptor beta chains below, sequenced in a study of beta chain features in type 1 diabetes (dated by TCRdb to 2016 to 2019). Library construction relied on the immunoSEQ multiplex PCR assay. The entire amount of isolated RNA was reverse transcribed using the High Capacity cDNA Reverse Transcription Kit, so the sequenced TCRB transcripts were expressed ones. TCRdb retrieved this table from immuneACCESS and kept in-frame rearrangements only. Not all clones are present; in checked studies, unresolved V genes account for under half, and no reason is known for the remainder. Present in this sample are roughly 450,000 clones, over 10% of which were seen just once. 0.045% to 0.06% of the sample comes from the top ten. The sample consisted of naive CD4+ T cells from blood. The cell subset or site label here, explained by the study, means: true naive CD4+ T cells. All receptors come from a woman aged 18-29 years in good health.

The CDR3, as DNA: TGTGCCAGCAGCTTTCGGACTAGCGGGCGAGAAAACATTCAGTACTTC. Its protein product is CASSFRTSGRENIQYF. The chain has TRBV5-6 and TRBJ2-4, with 11 bases matching TRBD2. Germline assignment: CDR1 SGHDT and CDR2 YYEEEE. J lost 5 bases, V lost 2 bases, and 6 bases had no gene match. CDR3 length equals 16 residues.

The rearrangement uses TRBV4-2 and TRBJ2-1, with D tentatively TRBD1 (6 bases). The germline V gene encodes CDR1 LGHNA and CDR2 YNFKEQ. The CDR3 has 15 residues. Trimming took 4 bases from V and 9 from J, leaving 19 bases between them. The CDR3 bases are TGTGCCAGCAGCCCCCCTCCTGGCAGGGGCGGTGAGCAGTTCTTC. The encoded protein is CASSPPPGRGGEQFF.

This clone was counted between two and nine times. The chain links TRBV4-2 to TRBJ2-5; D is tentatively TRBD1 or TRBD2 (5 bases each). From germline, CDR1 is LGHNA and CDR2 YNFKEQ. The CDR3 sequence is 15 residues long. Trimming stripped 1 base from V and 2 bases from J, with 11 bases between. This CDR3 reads CASSQVVGRQETQYF. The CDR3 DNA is TGTGCCAGCAGCCAAGTGGTGGGACGGCAAGAGACCCAGTACTTC.

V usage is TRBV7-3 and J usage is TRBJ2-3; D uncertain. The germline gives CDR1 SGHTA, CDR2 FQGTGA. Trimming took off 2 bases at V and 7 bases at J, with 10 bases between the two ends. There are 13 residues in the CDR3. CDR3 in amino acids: CASSLSELNTQYF. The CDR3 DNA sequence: TGTGCCAGCAGCTTATCGGAGCTAAATACGCAGTATTTT. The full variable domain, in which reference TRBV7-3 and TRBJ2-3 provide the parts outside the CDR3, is GAGVSQTPSNKVTEKGKYVELRCDPISGHTALYWYRQSLGQGPEFLIYFQGTGAADDSGLPNDRFFAVRPEGSVSTLKIQRTERGDSAVYLCASSLSELNTQYFGPGTRLTVL.

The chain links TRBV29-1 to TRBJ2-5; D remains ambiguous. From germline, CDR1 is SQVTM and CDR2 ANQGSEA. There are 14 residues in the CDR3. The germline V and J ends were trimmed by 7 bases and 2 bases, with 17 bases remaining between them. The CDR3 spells CSAMTQSTQETQYF. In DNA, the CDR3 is TGCAGCGCCATGACTCAATCGACACAAGAGACCCAGTACTTC.

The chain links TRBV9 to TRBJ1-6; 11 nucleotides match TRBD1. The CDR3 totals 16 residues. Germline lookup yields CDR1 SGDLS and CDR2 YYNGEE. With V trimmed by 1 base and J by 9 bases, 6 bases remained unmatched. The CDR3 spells CASSVNAGQGGSPLHF. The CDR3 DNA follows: TGTGCCAGCAGCGTAAACGCGGGACAGGGGGGTTCACCCCTCCACTTT.

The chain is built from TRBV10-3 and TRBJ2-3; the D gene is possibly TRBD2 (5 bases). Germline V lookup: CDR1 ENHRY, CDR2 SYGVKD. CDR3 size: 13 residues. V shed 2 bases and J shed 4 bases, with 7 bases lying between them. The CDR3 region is CAISEGSPDTQYF. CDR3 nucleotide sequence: TGTGCCATCAGTGAGGGGAGTCCAGATACGCAGTATTTT.

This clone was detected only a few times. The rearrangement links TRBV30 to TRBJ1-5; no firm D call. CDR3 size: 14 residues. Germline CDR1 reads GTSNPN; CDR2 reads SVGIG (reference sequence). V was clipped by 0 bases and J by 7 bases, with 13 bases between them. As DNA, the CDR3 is TGTGCCTGGAGTGTCAGACTCGCCGGCCAGCCCCAGCATTTT. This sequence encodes CAWSVRLAGQPQHF.

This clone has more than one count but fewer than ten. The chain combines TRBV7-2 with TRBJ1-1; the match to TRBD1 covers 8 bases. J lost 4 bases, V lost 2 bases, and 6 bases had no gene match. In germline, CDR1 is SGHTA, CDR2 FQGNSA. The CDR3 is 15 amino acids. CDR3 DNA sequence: TGTGCCAGCAGCTTAACTCGGACAGGGACCACTGAAGCTTTCTTT. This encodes CASSLTRTGTTEAFF. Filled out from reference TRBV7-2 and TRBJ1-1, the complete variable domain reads GAGVSQSPSNKVTEKGKDVELRCDPISGHTALYWYRQSLGQGLEFLIYFQGNSAPDKSGLPSDRFSAERTGGSVSTLTIQRTQQEDSAVYLCASSLTRTGTTEAFFGQGTRLTVV.

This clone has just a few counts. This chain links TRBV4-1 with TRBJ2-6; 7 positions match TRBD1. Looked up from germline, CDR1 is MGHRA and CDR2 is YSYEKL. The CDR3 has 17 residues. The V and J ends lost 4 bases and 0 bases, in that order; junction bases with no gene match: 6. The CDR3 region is CASSLGQLTSGANVLTF. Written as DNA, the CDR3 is TGCGCCAGCAGCCTGGGACAGCTAACCTCTGGGGCCAACGTCCTGACTTTC.

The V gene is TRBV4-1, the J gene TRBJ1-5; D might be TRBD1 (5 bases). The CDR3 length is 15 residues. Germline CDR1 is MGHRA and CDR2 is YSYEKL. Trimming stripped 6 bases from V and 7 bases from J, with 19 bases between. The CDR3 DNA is TGCGCCAGCAGGCGTGGGCAGGGAGGTTTCCAGCCCCAGCATTTT. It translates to CASRRGQGGFQPQHF.

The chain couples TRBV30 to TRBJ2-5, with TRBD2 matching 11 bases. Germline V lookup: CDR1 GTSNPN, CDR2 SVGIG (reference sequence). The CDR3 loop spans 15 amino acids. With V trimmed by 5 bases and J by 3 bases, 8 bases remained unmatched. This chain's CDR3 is CAWAWKGLAEETQYF. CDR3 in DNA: TGTGCCTGGGCCTGGAAGGGACTAGCGGAAGAGACCCAGTACTTC.

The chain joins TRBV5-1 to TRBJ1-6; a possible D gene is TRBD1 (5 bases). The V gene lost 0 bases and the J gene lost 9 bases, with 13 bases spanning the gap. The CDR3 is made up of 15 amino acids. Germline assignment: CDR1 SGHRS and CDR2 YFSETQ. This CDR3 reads CASSLGGQGGSPLHF. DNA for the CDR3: TGCGCCAGCAGCTTGGGAGGTCAGGGAGGTTCACCCCTCCACTTT.

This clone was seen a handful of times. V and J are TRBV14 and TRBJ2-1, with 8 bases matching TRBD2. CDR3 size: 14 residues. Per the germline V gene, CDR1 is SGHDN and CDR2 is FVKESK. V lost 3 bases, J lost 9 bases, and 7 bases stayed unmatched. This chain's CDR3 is CASSHSSGRTEQFF. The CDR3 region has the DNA TGTGCCAGCAGCCATTCCAGCGGGAGAACTGAGCAGTTCTTC.

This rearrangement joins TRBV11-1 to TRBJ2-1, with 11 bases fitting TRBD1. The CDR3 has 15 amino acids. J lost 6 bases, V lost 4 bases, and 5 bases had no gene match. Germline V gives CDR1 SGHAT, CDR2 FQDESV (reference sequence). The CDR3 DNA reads TGTGCCAGCAGCTCCCCCGGGACAGGGGGCAATGAGCAGTTCTTC. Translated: CASSSPGTGGNEQFF.

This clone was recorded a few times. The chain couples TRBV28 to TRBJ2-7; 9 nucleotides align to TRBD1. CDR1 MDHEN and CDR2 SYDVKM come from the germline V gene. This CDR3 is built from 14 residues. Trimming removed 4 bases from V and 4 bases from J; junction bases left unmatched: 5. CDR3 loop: CASSSGTGYYEQYV. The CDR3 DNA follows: TGTGCCAGCAGTTCCGGGACAGGGTATTACGAGCAGTACGTC.

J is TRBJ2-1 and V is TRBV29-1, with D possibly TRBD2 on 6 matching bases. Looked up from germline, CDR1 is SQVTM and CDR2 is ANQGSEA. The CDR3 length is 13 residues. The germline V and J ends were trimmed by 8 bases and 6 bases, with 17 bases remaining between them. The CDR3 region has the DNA TGCAGCCCCCCTACTCGGAGGGTCAATGAGCAGTTCTTC. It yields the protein CSPPTRRVNEQFF.

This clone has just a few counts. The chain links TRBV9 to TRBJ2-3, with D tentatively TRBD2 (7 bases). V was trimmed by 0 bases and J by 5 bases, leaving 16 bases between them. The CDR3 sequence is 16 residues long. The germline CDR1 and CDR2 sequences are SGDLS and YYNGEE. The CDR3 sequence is CASSVDAGARGDTQYF. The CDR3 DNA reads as TGTGCCAGCAGCGTAGACGCGGGGGCCCGCGGAGATACGCAGTATTTT.

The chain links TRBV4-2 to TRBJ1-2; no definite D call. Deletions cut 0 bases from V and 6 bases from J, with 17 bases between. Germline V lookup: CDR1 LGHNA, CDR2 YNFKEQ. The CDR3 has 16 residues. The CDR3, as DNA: TGTGCCAGCAGCCAAGATCTAAGGCAGCCCCGGGATGGCTACACCTTC. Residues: CASSQDLRQPRDGYTF.

The CDR3 here is CPSPSGSGNEQFF. As DNA, the CDR3 is TGTCCAAGCCCTAGCGGGAGTGGCAATGAGCAGTTCTTC. J is TRBJ2-1 and V is TRBV19; 10 nucleotides align to TRBD2. CDR1 is LNHDA, CDR2 SQIVND, per germline (reference sequence). There are 13 residues in the CDR3.

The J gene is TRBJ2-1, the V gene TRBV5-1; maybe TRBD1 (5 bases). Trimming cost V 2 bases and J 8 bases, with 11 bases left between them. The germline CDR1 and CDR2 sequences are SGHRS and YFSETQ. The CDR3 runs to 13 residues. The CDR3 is CASSLGRVDEQFF. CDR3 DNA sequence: TGCGCCAGCAGCTTAGGCAGGGTTGATGAGCAGTTCTTC.

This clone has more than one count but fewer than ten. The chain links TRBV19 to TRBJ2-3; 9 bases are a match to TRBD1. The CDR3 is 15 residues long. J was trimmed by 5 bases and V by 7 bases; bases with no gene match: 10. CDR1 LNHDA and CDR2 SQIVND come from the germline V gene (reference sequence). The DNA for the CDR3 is TGTGCCAGTACAACGGCCCGGGGACAGGGAGATACGCAGTATTTT. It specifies CASTTARGQGDTQYF. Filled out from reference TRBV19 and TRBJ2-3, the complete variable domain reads DGGITQSPKYLFRKEGQNVTLSCEQNLNHDAMYWYRQDPGQGLRLIYYSQIVNDFQKGDIAEGYSVSREKKESFPLTVTSAQKNPTAFYLCASTTARGQGDTQYFGPGTRLTVL.

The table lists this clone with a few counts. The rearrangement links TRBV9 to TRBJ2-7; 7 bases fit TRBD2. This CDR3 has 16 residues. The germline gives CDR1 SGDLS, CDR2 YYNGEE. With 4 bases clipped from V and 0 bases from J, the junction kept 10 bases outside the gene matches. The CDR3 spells CASSPYGRESSYEQYF. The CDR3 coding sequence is TGTGCCAGCAGCCCGTACGGGCGGGAGAGCTCCTACGAGCAGTACTTC.

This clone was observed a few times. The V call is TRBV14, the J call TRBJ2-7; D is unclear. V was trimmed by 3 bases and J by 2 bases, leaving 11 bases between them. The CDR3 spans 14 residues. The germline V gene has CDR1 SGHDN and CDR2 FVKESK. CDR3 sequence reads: CASSQWQIPYEQYV. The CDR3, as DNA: TGTGCCAGCAGCCAGTGGCAGATACCCTACGAGCAGTACGTC.

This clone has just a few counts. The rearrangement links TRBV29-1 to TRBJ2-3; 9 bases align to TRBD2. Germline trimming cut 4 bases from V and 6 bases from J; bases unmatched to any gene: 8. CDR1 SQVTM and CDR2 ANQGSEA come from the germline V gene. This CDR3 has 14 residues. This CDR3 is CSVVIAGVRDTQYF. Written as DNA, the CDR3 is TGCAGCGTTGTAATAGCGGGAGTGCGGGATACGCAGTATTTT.

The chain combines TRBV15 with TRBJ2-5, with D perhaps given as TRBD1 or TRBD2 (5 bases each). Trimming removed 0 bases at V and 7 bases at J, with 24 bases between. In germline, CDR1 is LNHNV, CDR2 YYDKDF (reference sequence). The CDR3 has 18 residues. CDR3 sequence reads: CATSRDHVGTSRGGTQYF. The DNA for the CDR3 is TGTGCCACCAGCAGAGATCATGTCGGGACCTCCCGAGGAGGGACCCAGTACTTC.

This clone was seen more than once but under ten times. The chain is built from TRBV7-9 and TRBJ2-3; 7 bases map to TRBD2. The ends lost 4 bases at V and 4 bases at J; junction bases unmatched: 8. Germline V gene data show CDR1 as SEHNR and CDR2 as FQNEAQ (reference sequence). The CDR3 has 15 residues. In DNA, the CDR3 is TGTGCCAGCAGCTCCGGGACTAAGCCCCCAGATACGCAGTATTTT. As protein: CASSSGTKPPDTQYF.

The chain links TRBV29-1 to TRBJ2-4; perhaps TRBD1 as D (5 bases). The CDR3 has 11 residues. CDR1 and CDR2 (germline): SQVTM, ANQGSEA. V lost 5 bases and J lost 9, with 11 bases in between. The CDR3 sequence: CSVPTGSIQYF. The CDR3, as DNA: TGCAGCGTTCCCACAGGATCCATTCAGTACTTC.